This TCR beta chain was captured by sequencing in a study of vaccination and CD4 T cells after COVID-19. As to treatment: approximately nine-day PBMC culture with coronavirus spike peptide pools or control peptides (ViraFEST assay). Researchers collected the unexposed donor's CD4+ T cells before the COVID-19 pandemic (2011-2018). This clonotype was counted between two and nine times. The antigen remains unidentified. An Oncomine TCR Beta short-read assay was used to sequence the DNA from cultured CD4+ T cells. MiXCR, applied by TCRdb to the PCR reads, yields one record per CDR3 protein. The sample consists of around 5,900 distinct CDR3 sequences, roughly 34% of them appearing once. Study-wide results and caveats: Clonotypes reactive to SARS-CoV-2 had a median that went up from approximately 21 to 38, but not significantly.

Germline lookup yields CDR1 MNHEY and CDR2 SVGEGT. The CDR3 consists of 12 residues. Trimming left V 6 bases short and J 2 bases short, with 7 bases between. The sample taken for sequencing was CD4+ T cells from blood, cultured in vitro. The chain combines TRBV6-2 or TRBV6-3 with TRBJ1-1; D gene unclear. This TCR was sampled from a human donor in good health. The CDR3 DNA reads TGTGCCAGCAGGACGGTCAACACTGAAGCTTTCTTT. It translates to CASRTVNTEAFF.